This TCR beta chain emerged from a study of blood T cell repertoires in COVID-19. Study at large: Both acute and convalescent COVID-19 samples were obtained from the United States, Italy and Spain. PBMCs, B-cell-depleted T cells, or T cells were the source of the cDNA or gDNA that made up the material.

Germline loops: CDR1 SGHRS, CDR2 YFSETQ. Trimming took off 5 bases at V and 2 bases at J, with 10 bases between the two ends. There are 13 residues in the CDR3. Authors' methods: The authors estimated nucleated cell counts from reference gene primer amplification. Libraries were prepared by immunoSEQ multiplex PCR; TCRdb keeps only in-frame clonotypes and omits some of them. From that table come the V and J calls and clone size; the DNA was used to work out D and trimming. The profile shows 59,000 or so clones, about 73% of them singletons. Sequences were obtained from peripheral blood. This sequence was found in a woman aged 45-65 years with active or convalescent COVID-19. This chain uses TRBV5-1 with TRBJ1-2; TRBD1 might be the D (6 bases). The CDR3 nucleotides are TGCGCCAGCAGAACTGACAGGAACTATGGCTACACCTTC. Protein product: CASRTDRNYGYTF.